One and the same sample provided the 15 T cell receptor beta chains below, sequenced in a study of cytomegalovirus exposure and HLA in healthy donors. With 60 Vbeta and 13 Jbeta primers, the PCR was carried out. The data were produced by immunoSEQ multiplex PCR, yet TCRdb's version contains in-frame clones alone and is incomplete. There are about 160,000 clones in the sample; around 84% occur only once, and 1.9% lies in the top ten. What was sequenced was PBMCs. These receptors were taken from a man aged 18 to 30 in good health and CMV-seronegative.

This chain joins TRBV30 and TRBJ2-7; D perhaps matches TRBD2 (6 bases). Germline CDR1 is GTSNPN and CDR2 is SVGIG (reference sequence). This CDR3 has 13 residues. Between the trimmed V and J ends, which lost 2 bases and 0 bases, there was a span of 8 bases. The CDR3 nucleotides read TGTGCCTGGAGTCGGGGGAGCTCCTACGAGCAGTACTTC. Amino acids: CAWSRGSSYEQYF.

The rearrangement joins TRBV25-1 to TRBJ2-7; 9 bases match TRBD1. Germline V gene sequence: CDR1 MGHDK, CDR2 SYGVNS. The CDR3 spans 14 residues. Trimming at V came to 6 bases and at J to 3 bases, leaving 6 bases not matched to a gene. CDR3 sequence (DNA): TGTGCCAGCAGACCCGACAGGGGGGACTACGAGCAGTACTTC. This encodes CASRPDRGDYEQYF.

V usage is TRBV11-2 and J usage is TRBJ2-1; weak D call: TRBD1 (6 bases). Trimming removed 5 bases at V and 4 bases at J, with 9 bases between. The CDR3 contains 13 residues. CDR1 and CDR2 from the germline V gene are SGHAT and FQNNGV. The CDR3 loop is CASSRDNYNEQFF. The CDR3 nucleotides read TGTGCCAGCAGCCGGGACAATTACAATGAGCAGTTCTTC.

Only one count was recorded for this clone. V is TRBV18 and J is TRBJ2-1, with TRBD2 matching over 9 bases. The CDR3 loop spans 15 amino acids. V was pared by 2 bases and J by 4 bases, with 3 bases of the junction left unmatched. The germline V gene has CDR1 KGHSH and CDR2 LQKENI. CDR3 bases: TGTGCCAGCTCACCATTAGCGGGGGATTACAATGAGCAGTTCTTC. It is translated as CASSPLAGDYNEQFF.

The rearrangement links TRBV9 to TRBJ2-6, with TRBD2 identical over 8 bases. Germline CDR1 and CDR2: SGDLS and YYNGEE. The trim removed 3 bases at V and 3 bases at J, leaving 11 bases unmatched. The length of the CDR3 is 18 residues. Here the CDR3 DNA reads TGTGCCAGCAGCGCCTCGGGGGCGGGAGGTGTTGGGGCCAACGTCCTGACTTTC. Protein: CASSASGAGGVGANVLTF.

The CDR3: CASSWASERGPQYF. For the CDR3, the DNA is TGTGCCAGCAGTTGGGCTAGCGAGAGAGGGCCCCAGTACTTC. The genes are TRBV28 and TRBJ2-5; tentatively, D is TRBD2 (6 bases). Germline V gives CDR1 MDHEN, CDR2 SYDVKM. The CDR3 covers 14 residues. Trimming took 4 bases from V and 9 from J, leaving 18 bases between them.

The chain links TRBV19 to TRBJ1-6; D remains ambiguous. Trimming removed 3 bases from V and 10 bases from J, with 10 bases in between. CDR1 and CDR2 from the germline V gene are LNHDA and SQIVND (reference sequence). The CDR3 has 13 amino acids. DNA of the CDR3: TGTGCCAGTAGTATGTCAGAGGGCTCACCCCTCCACTTT. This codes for CASSMSEGSPLHF.

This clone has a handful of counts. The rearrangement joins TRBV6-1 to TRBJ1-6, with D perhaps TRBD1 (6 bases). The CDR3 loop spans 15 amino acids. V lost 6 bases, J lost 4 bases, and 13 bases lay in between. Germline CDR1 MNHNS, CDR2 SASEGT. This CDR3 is CASSPGQTYNSPLHF. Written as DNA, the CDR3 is TGTGCCAGCAGCCCTGGACAGACTTATAATTCACCCCTCCACTTT.

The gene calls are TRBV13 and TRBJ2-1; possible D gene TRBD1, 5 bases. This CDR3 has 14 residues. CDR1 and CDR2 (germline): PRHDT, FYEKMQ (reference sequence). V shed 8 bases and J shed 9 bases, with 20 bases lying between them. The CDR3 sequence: CASHLTEGAGEQFF. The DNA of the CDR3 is TGTGCCAGCCACTTAACGGAAGGGGCTGGTGAGCAGTTCTTC.

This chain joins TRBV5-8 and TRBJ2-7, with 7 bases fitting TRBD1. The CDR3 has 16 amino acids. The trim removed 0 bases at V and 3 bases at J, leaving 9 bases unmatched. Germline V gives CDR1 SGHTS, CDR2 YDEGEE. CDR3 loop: CASSLDRGWTIYEQYF. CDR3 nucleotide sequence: TGTGCCAGCAGCTTGGACAGGGGCTGGACCATCTACGAGCAGTACTTC.

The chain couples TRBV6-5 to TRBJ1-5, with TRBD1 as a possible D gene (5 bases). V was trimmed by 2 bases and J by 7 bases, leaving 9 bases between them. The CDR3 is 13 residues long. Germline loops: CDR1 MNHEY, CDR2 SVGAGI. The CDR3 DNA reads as TGTGCCAGCAGTTACCAGGAGGGGCAGCCCCAGCATTTT. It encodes CASSYQEGQPQHF.

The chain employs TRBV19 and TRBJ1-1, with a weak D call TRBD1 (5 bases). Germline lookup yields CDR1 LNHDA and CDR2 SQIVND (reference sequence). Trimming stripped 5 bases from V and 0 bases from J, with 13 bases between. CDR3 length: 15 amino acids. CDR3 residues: CASSGADTMNTEAFF. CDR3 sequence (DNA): TGTGCCAGTAGTGGGGCGGACACTATGAACACTGAAGCTTTCTTT. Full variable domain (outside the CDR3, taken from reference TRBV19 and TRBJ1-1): DGGITQSPKYLFRKEGQNVTLSCEQNLNHDAMYWYRQDPGQGLRLIYYSQIVNDFQKGDIAEGYSVSREKKESFPLTVTSAQKNPTAFYLCASSGADTMNTEAFFGQGTRLTVV.

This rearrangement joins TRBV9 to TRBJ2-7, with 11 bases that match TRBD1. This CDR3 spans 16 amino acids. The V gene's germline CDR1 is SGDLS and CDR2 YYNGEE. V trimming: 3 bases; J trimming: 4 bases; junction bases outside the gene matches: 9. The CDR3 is CASSGGGGQGAYEQYF. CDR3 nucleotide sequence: TGTGCCAGCAGCGGGGGTGGAGGACAGGGGGCTTACGAGCAGTACTTC.

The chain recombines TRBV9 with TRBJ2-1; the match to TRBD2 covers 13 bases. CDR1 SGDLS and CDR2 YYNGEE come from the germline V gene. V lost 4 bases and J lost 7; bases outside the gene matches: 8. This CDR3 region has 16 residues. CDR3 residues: CASSILAGGPGNEQFF. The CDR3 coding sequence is TGTGCCAGCAGCATACTAGCGGGGGGGCCGGGGAATGAGCAGTTCTTC.

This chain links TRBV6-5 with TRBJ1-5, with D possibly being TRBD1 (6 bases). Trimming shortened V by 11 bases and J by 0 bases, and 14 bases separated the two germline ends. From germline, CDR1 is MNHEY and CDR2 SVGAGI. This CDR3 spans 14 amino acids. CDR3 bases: TGTGCCCCAGAGGGGGAAAATAGCAATCAGCCCCAGCATTTT. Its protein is CAPEGENSNQPQHF.